Sequencing of this TCR beta chain was carried out in a study of cytomegalovirus exposure and HLA in healthy donors. Study details: The 120 or so validation repertoires were produced on the same platform as the 670 or so repertoires of the first cohort. This was reported in a later analysis.

The CDR3 sequence is 14 residues long. Germline values: CDR1 SEHNR, CDR2 FQNEAQ (reference sequence). Trimming removed 3 bases from V and 2 bases from J, with 9 bases in between. General observations from the study: The investigators catalogued some 160 TCR beta chains as cytomegalovirus-associated. Subsequent analysis found a tendency for first-cohort TCR clusters to co-occur within the 120 or so validation repertoires.

Repertoires were generated with immunoSEQ multiplex PCR, while TCRdb's copy carries only in-frame clones and drops some. Of about 180,000 clones in the sample, around 86% were seen once. Regarding this clone: No antigen is known for it.

Specimen: PBMCs. This clonotype was sampled from a man aged 18 to 29 in good health and CMV-seropositive. The chain is built from TRBV7-9 and TRBJ2-3; weak D call: TRBD2 (5 bases). The CDR3 coding sequence is TGTGCCAGCAGCTTTGGACTCACCACAGATACGCAGTATTTT. Protein product: CASSFGLTTDTQYF.